This T cell receptor beta chain came from a study of Graves' ophthalmopathy and Graves' hyperthyroidism. RNA served as the template for amplifying TCR beta CDR3 regions. HTBI primers primed a first-round RT-PCR, and a second-round multiplex PCR followed. Each CDR3 protein is one row after TCRdb ran MiXCR on the multiplex PCR reads. The sample lists a few hundred thousand distinct CDR3 sequences, roughly 17% seen once, with roughly 2.4% in the top ten. Overall study findings and caveats: A 13-signature model separated ophthalmopathy from stable hyperthyroidism, reaching about 88% sensitivity and 75% to 83% specificity cross-validated.

This clonotype was counted at least ten times. The antigen remains unidentified. Lactation, pregnancy, uncontrolled infections and other autoimmune diseases were all grounds for excluding patients. This CDR3 region has 18 residues. Germline lookup yields CDR1 SQVTM and CDR2 ANQGSEA. Unmatched junction bases numbered 21, after V lost 2 bases and J lost 7 bases. The TCR comes from an adult woman with stable Graves' hyperthyroidism. The chain combines TRBV29-1 with TRBJ2-5; the match to TRBD2 covers 8 bases. Sequenced input: peripheral blood. The CDR3 DNA reads as TGCAGCGTTGAAATCATCCGGGAGGGGCACTCCGCACGGTGGACCCAGTACTTC. This codes for CSVEIIREGHSARWTQYF.